This is a list of T cell receptor beta chains from one sample in a study of blood T cells in healthy people across ages. Each CDR3 protein gets one entry after TCRdb re-called the 5' RACE reads with MiXCR. The sample holds around 670,000 distinct CDR3 sequences; approximately 30% are singletons and the top ten take about 15%. The material sequenced was blood. Source of these receptors: a woman of 80 years or more in good health. Both conserved end residues are part of each CDR3. The D gene is left open where the match is weak. Clone size is stated in some rows and not others, as once, few, many or a class when expanded.

D gene	clone size	J gene	V gene	CDR3 DNA	CDR3 protein
TRBD1	NA	TRBJ1-2	TRBV20-1	TGCAGTGCTAGCCTCAGGGGGAACTATGGCTACACCTTC	CSASLRGNYGYTF
NA	few	TRBJ1-2	TRBV30	TGTGCCTGGAGTGTAGGGGGTGGCTACACCTTC	CAWSVGGGYTF
TRBD2	NA	TRBJ2-1	TRBV7-2	TGTGCCAGCAAAGCGGGGGGGCAGAGCTCCTACAATGAGCAGTTCTTC	CASKAGGQSSYNEQFF
NA	many	TRBJ2-7	TRBV6-2/TRBV6-3	TGTGCCAGCAGTTACTACCACGAGCAGTACTTC	CASSYYHEQYF
TRBD1	NA	TRBJ1-3	TRBV27	TGTGCCAGCAGTCCATCTCAGGGGGGAAGAGGAAACACCATATATTTT	CASSPSQGGRGNTIYF
NA	many	TRBJ1-5	TRBV20-1	TGCAGTGCAACTTCGGGGGATCAGCCCCAGCATTTT	CSATSGDQPQHF
TRBD1	many	TRBJ2-7	TRBV28	TGTGCCACCAAGGGACAGACCTACTACGAGCAGTACTTC	CATKGQTYYEQYF
NA	NA	TRBJ1-1	TRBV29-1	TGCAGCGGCTGGGAGGCCACTGAAGCTTTCTTT	CSGWEATEAFF
NA	NA	TRBJ1-6	TRBV6-1	TGTGCCAGCAGTGGTTTGTCCTATAATTCACCCCTCCACTTT	CASSGLSYNSPLHF
NA	many	TRBJ2-7	TRBV7-9	TGTGCCAGCAGCTTAGGGGACTGGTCCTACGAGCAGTACTTC	CASSLGDWSYEQYF
NA	many	TRBJ2-7	TRBV5-1	TGCGCCAGCAGCTTGGTCGGGGGAACCTACGAGCAGTACTTC	CASSLVGGTYEQYF
NA	few	TRBJ1-1	TRBV2	TGTGCCAGCAGTGTTCAAAGGGGGGCTGCTGAAGCTTTCTTT	CASSVQRGAAEAFF
NA	NA	TRBJ2-5	TRBV7-9	TGTGCCAGCAGCTCTCACGACAACCAAGAGACCCAGTACTTC	CASSSHDNQETQYF
NA	many	TRBJ1-2	TRBV28	TGTGCCACCGATCATGGCTACACCTTC	CATDHGYTF
TRBD2	NA	TRBJ2-1	TRBV7-2	TGTGCCAGCAGCTTAGCGCGGGAGCGGGAGATGTTCTTC	CASSLAREREMFF
TRBD2	many	TRBJ2-7	TRBV20-1	TGCAGTGCTAGAGAAGGAGCGGGGGGCTTCGACGAGCAGTACTTC	CSAREGAGGFDEQYF
NA	many	TRBJ2-3	TRBV21-1	TGTGCCAGCAGCAAAGCGTCCGAGCGGGGGGAGCAAGATACGCAGTATTTT	CASSKASERGEQDTQYF
NA	few	TRBJ1-1	TRBV30	TGTGCCTGGAGTTCAGGGACTGGGCGAGGAGCTTTCTTT	CAWSSGTGRGAFF
NA	many	TRBJ1-2	TRBV30	TGTGCCTGGAGAGGCAGGGACTATGGCTACACCTTC	CAWRGRDYGYTF
TRBD2	NA	TRBJ2-5	TRBV20-1	TGCAGTGCTAGTCTGCGGGCGGGACTAGCGGAACAAGAGACTCAGTACTTC	CSASLRAGLAEQETQYF
TRBD1	many	TRBJ1-2	TRBV7-3	TGTGCCAGCAGCTTAACGGGGGACAGGGGGTCCCTCGGCTACACCTTC	CASSLTGDRGSLGYTF
NA	many	TRBJ2-5	TRBV20-1	TGCAGTGCTAGACCAGGACAAGAGACCCAGTACTTC	CSARPGQETQYF
NA	few	TRBJ1-1	TRBV6-5	TGTGCCAGCAGTTCGGGACTGCGCTATGAAGCTTTCTTT	CASSSGLRYEAFF
NA	once	TRBJ1-1	TRBV4-3	TGCGCCAGCAGCCAAGGCGGCAGAACGAACACTGAAGTTTTCTTT	CASSQGGRTNTEVFF
TRBD1	NA	TRBJ2-7	TRBV30	TGTGCCTGGAGTAAGGCAGGGGGCTCCTACGAGCAGTACTTC	CAWSKAGGSYEQYF
TRBD2	many	TRBJ2-5	TRBV7-3	TGTGCCAGCAGCTTAAGCGGGGGGGCGGAGGAGACCCAGTACTTC	CASSLSGGAEETQYF
NA	many	TRBJ2-7	TRBV18	TGTGCCAGCTCCGGACGAGGGAGCGAGCAGTACTTC	CASSGRGSEQYF
NA	NA	TRBJ1-1	TRBV30	TGTGCCTGGAGCGTAGGGGGGACGGCTAACACTGAAGCTTTCTTT	CAWSVGGTANTEAFF
NA	once	TRBJ1-6	TRBV30	TGTGCCTGGCAGTGGGGTTCCGAGAATTCACCCCTCCACTTT	CAWQWGSENSPLHF